What follows are 10 T cell receptor beta chains derived from one specimen sequenced in a study of CD8+CD57+ T cells in acquired aplastic anemia (dated 2018 in TCRdb). For sequencing, an Illumina HiSeq 2000 was employed. TCR beta VDJ combination and CDR3 sequence profiling used genomic DNA as the template. Clones were called with MiXCR by TCRdb after fastp trimmed the public reads at Q25, and only in-frame beta chains were retained. Each entry merges the rows of one CDR3 protein and shows their most common DNA and genes. Recorded for this sample are about 170,000 distinct CDR3 sequences; 63% of them occurred a single time. The ten biggest clones cover 45% to 50% of the sample. Material for sequencing was sorted CD4+, CD8+, or CD8+CD57+ T cells (not recorded which) from PBMCs. Every receptor here comes from a human donor in good health.

The rearrangement uses TRBV7-9 and TRBJ1-1; possible D gene TRBD1, 6 bases. Trimming shortened V by 1 base and J by 3 bases, and 18 bases separated the two germline ends. The CDR3 is 17 residues long. Germline CDR1 and CDR2: SEHNR and FQNEAQ (reference sequence). The CDR3 coding sequence is TGTGCCAGCAGCTTAGGTGATGGAGGGGGGGTTGACACTGAAGCTTTCTTT. It yields the protein CASSLGDGGGVDTEAFF.

The chain has TRBV7-6 and TRBJ1-1, with D tentatively TRBD1 (5 bases). This CDR3 has 14 amino acids. CDR1 and CDR2 from the germline V gene are SGHVS and FNYEAQ. V was clipped by 5 bases and J by 8 bases, with 18 bases between them. The CDR3 nucleotides read TGTGCCAGCAGCCCCTCTGGTGTGGGGGGGGAAGCTTTCTTT. Amino acids: CASSPSGVGGEAFF.

The sample holds a few counts of this clonotype. The chain links TRBV4-1 to TRBJ2-7, with D possibly being TRBD2 (6 bases). Germline CDR1 MGHRA, CDR2 YSYEKL. This CDR3 region has 14 residues. V was trimmed by 3 bases and J by 1 base, leaving 10 bases between them. The CDR3 sequence: CASSQGRESYEQYF. The CDR3 coding sequence is TGCGCCAGCAGCCAGGGACGGGAGTCCTACGAGCAGTACTTC.

The V and J genes are TRBV29-1 and TRBJ2-1; tentative D call: TRBD2 (5 bases). The germline CDR1 and CDR2 sequences are SQVTM and ANQGSEA. CDR3 length equals 14 residues. Trimming shortened V by 3 bases and J by 10 bases, and 19 bases separated the two germline ends. CDR3: CSVDPRAISREQFF. The CDR3, as DNA: TGCAGCGTTGACCCGAGGGCCATTTCAAGGGAGCAGTTCTTC.

In this sample, this clonotype turned up a few times. This rearrangement joins TRBV20-1 to TRBJ1-6; 8 bases agree with TRBD1. This CDR3 is built from 14 residues. J was trimmed by 8 bases and V by 2 bases; bases with no gene match: 5. Germline V lookup: CDR1 DFQATT, CDR2 SNEGSKA (reference sequence). CDR3 nucleotides: TGCAGTGCTAGACCGACACAGGGGGATTCACCCCTCCACTTT. It codes for CSARPTQGDSPLHF.

The chain recombines TRBV11-2 with TRBJ2-7; TRBD2 agrees at 8 bases. Trimming removed 3 bases from V and 0 bases from J; junction bases left unmatched: 4. The length of the CDR3 is 15 residues. CDR1 SGHAT and CDR2 FQNNGV come from the germline V gene. CDR3 nucleotide sequence: TGTGCCAGCAGCTTGACTAGCGACCACTCCTACGAGCAGTACTTC. Translated: CASSLTSDHSYEQYF.

The chain has TRBV24-1 and TRBJ2-3, with D possibly TRBD1 on 5 matching bases. CDR3 length equals 15 residues. Germline V lookup: CDR1 KGHDR, CDR2 SFDVKD. V gave up 7 bases and J gave up 3 bases, with 16 bases separating them. In DNA, the CDR3 is TGTGCCACCAGACCTGGTAGGGGCAGTACAGATACGCAGTATTTT. Translating gives CATRPGRGSTDTQYF.

This chain connects TRBV9 to TRBJ2-7; 7 nucleotides agree with TRBD2. J was trimmed by 4 bases and V by 1 base; bases with no gene match: 5. Germline loops: CDR1 SGDLS, CDR2 YYNGEE. The CDR3 spans 14 residues. The CDR3 DNA reads as TGTGCCAGCAGCGTATCTGGCGGGGGTTACGAGCAGTACTTC. It translates to CASSVSGGGYEQYF. Supplemented by reference TRBV9 and TRBJ2-7, the full variable domain reads DSGVTQTPKHLITATGQRVTLRCSPRSGDLSVYWYQQSLDQGLQFLIQYYNGEERAKGNILERFSAQQFPDLHSELNLSSLELGDSALYFCASSVSGGGYEQYFGPGTRLTVT.

This clonotype was observed once. The junction differs from germline at one of its ends, possibly a read error. This rearrangement joins TRBV20-1 to TRBJ1-2, with D perhaps TRBD1 (6 bases). CDR1 is DFQATT, CDR2 SNEGSKA, per germline (reference sequence). The CDR3 totals 12 residues. CDR3 DNA: TGCAGTGCTAGAGATCGGGGTAGGGACACCAACTTC. As protein: CSARDRGRDTNF.

CDR3 coding DNA: TGCAGTGCTGGGGCCTTCAACTACGAGCAGTACTTC. Translation gives CSAGAFNYEQYF. The V gene is TRBV20-1, the J gene TRBJ2-7; maybe TRBD1 (5 bases). With 5 bases removed from V and 3 bases from J, the gap between germline ends came to 11 bases. CDR1 is DFQATT, CDR2 SNEGSKA, per germline (reference sequence). This CDR3 spans 12 amino acids.